This T cell receptor beta chain appears in the sequencing data of a study of shared clonotypes between healthy human individuals. Sequencing used immunoSEQ multiplex PCR; TCRdb keeps in-frame clones, though not all of them. The sample yields around 750,000 clones, approximately 79% seen once. About this clone itself: Its antigen is still unknown.

J gave up 6 bases and V 3 bases, and 8 bases lay outside the gene matches. This CDR3 spans 15 amino acids. Germline CDR1 and CDR2: MGHDK and SYGVNS. The study's findings and limits: Among four donors, roughly 5% of naive CD4 clonotypes were found in common.

The clonotype comes from a woman aged 30 to 39 in good health. The source material was memory CD4+ T cells sorted from blood. Subset specified: CD45RA-negative fraction. The chain combines TRBV25-1 with TRBJ2-7; 10 bases agree with TRBD2. CDR3 nucleotides: TGTGCCAGCAGTGATGTAGCGGGAGGCCCCACCGAGCAGTACTTC. It specifies CASSDVAGGPTEQYF.